This T cell receptor (beta chain) was observed in a study of blood T cell repertoires in COVID-19. About the study: Samples of COVID-19 (acute and convalescent) were obtained from the United States, Italy and Spain. In each case, the material was cDNA or gDNA derived from T cells, B-cell-depleted T cells, or PBMCs.

V was shortened by 8 bases and J by 5 bases, with 18 bases between the two germline ends. The CDR3 covers 14 residues. Per the germline V gene, CDR1 is MDHEN and CDR2 is SYDVKM. In the authors' methods: Amplification of reference gene primers was used by the study to estimate nucleated cell counts. Data came from immunoSEQ multiplex PCR; TCRdb stores just in-frame clones and leaves some out. The V and J calls and clone size come from that table; D and trimming were worked out from the DNA. This table holds over 65,000 clones, 65% to 90% found once. The sequenced sample consisted of peripheral blood. The sequence was obtained from a man older than 75 with acute or convalescent COVID-19. V gene TRBV28 combines with J gene TRBJ1-1; maybe TRBD1 (6 bases). The CDR3, as DNA: TGTGCCAGCCACACCCGAGGGGGATGGACTGAAGCTTTCTTT. Translated: CASHTRGGWTEAFF.